These 7 T cell receptor beta chains share one sample of origin, sequenced in a study of OX40 agonist ivuxolimab in advanced cancers. Generated by immunoSEQ multiplex PCR, the TCRdb table keeps only in-frame clones and is missing some. The sample contains 20,000 to 25,000 clones, approximately 80% of which appear only once. The specimen was CD4+ or CD8+ T cells sorted from blood, collected in a trial of the OX40 agonist ivuxolimab. The receptor set was obtained from an adult with an advanced solid tumor such as melanoma, head and neck, liver or kidney cancer.

V gene TRBV28 combines with J gene TRBJ2-7; D is possibly TRBD2 (5 bases). The CDR3 length is 13 residues. Germline V CDR1 and CDR2: MDHEN, SYDVKM. Trimming removed 8 bases from V and 6 bases from J, with 17 bases in between. CDR3 residues: CASSIRGNLEQYF. CDR3 in DNA: TGTGCCAGCTCTATTAGAGGGAACCTCGAGCAGTACTTC.

This chain joins TRBV5-4 and TRBJ1-1; tentatively, D is TRBD1 (6 bases). Germline CDR1 reads SGHNT; CDR2 reads YYREEE (reference sequence). The CDR3 spans 13 residues. Deletions cut 2 bases from V and 5 bases from J, with 10 bases between. CDR3 sequence: CASSLTGATEAFF. The CDR3 DNA reads TGTGCCAGCAGCTTAACGGGGGCAACTGAAGCTTTCTTT.

CDR3 sequence reads: CASSQSGALGEKLFF. CDR3 DNA sequence: TGCGCCAGCAGTCAATCAGGGGCTCTTGGTGAAAAACTGTTTTTT. The J gene is TRBJ1-4, the V gene TRBV23-1; weak D call: TRBD1 (5 bases). TRBV23-1 is labeled an ORF, and its function is uncertain. V dropped 0 bases and J dropped 7 bases, with 12 bases sitting between them. This CDR3 spans 15 amino acids.

The rearrangement uses TRBV19 and TRBJ1-2; perhaps TRBD1 as D (5 bases). Trimming took 6 bases from V and 10 from J, leaving 15 bases between them. Germline V gives CDR1 LNHDA, CDR2 SQIVND (reference sequence). The CDR3 is 12 amino acids. In DNA, the CDR3 is TGTGCCAGTAGCCGGGACGTTAGGGTCTACACCTTC. Its translation is CASSRDVRVYTF.

This chain links TRBV28 with TRBJ2-2; 7 positions agree with TRBD1. This CDR3 contains 14 residues. From germline, CDR1 is MDHEN and CDR2 SYDVKM. J gave up 4 bases and V 5 bases, and 4 bases lay outside the gene matches. Here the CDR3 reads CASSDRVSTGELFF. For the CDR3, the DNA is TGTGCCAGCAGTGACAGGGTATCCACCGGGGAGCTGTTTTTT.

The genes are TRBV6-1 and TRBJ2-7; D is uncertain. The V gene lost 1 base and the J gene lost 2 bases, with 9 bases spanning the gap. The CDR3 consists of 14 residues. The germline gives CDR1 MNHNS, CDR2 SASEGT. The CDR3 DNA reads as TGTGCCAGCAGTGAAGTAAGCGCGGCCTACGAGCAGTACTTC. Amino acid sequence: CASSEVSAAYEQYF.

The J gene is TRBJ2-1, the V gene TRBV19; D not certain. The CDR3 has 14 amino acids. V gave up 7 bases and J gave up 5 bases, with 15 bases separating them. Germline CDR1 is LNHDA and CDR2 is SQIVND (reference sequence). The CDR3 DNA reads TGTGCCAGTACCTCCCAGGTTGGGCACAATGAGCAGTTCTTC. This translates into CASTSQVGHNEQFF.